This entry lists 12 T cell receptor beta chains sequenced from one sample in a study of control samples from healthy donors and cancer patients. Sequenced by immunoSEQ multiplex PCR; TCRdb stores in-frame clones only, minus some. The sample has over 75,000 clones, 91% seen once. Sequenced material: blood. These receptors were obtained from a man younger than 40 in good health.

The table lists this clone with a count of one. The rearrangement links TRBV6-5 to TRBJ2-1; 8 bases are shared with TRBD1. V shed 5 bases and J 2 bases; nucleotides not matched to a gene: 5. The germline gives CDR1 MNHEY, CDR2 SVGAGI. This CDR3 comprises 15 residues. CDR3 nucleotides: TGTGCCAGCAGTCCGACAGGGGTCACCTACAATGAGCAGTTCTTC. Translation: CASSPTGVTYNEQFF.

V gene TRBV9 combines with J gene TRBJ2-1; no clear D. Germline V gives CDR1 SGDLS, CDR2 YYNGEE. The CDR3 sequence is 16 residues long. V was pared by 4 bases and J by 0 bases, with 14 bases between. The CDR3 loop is CASSPRPPSSYNEQFF. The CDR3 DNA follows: TGTGCCAGCAGCCCACGACCGCCCAGCTCCTACAATGAGCAGTTCTTC.

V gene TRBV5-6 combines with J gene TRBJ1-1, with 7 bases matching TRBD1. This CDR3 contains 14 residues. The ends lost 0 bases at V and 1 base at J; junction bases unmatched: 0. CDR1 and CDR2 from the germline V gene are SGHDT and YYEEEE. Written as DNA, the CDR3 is TGTGCCAGCAGCTTGGGGACAGGGAACACTGAAGCTTTCTTT. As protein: CASSLGTGNTEAFF.

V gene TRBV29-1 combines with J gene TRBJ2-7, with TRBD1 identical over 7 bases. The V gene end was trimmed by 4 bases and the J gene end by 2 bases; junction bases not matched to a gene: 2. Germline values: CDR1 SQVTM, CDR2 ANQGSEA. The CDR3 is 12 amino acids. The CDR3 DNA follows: TGCAGCGTTGGGACAGGACCCTACGAGCAGTACTTC. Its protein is CSVGTGPYEQYF.

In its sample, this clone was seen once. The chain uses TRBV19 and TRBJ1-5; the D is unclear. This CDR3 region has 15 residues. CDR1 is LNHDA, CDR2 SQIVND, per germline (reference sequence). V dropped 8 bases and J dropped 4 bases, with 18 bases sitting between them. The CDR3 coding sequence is TGTGCCAGTCGGGAGCGGTCGACGGGAAATCAGCCCCAGCATTTT. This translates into CASRERSTGNQPQHF.

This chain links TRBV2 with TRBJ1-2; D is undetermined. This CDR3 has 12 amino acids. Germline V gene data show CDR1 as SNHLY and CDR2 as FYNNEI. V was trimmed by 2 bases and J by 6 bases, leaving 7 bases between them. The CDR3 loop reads CASSESVDGYTF. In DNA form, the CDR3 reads TGTGCCAGCAGTGAATCCGTGGATGGCTACACCTTC.

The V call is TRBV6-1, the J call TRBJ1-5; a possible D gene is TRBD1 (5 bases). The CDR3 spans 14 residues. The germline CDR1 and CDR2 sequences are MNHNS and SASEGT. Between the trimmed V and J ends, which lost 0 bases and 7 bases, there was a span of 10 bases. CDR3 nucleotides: TGTGCCAGCAGTGAAGCAGCTCACAGGCAGCCCCAGCATTTT. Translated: CASSEAAHRQPQHF.

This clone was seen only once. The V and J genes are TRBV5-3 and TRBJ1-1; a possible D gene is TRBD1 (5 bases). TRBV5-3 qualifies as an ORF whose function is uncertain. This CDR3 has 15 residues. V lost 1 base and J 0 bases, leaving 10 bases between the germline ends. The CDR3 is CARSLFRGMNTEAFF. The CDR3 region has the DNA TGTGCCAGAAGCTTGTTTAGGGGAATGAACACTGAAGCTTTCTTT.

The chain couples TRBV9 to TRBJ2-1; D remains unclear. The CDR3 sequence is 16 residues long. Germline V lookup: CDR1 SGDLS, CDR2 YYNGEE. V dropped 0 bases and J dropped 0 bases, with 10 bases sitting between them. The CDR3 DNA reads TGTGCCAGCAGCGTAGAGGGCTCGATCTCCTACAATGAGCAGTTCTTC. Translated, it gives CASSVEGSISYNEQFF.

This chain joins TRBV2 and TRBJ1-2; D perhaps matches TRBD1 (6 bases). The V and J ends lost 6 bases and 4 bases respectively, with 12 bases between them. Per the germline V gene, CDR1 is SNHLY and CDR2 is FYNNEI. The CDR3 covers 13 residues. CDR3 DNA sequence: TGTGCCAGCAGGGGGGCTGGCGTCTATGGCTACACCTTC. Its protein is CASRGAGVYGYTF.

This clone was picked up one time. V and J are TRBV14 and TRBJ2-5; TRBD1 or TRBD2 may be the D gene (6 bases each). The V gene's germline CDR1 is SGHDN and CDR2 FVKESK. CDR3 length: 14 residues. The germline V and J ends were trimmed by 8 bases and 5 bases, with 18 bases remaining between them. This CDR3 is CASSRSGARETQYF. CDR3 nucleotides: TGTGCCAGCTCCAGGTCGGGGGCGAGGGAGACCCAGTACTTC.

CDR3 DNA: TGCGCCAGCAGCTTGGAGGGGAGCACTGAAGCTTTCTTT. It codes for CASSLEGSTEAFF. V and J are TRBV5-1 and TRBJ1-1; a weak D match, TRBD1 (5 bases). V was pared by 0 bases and J by 4 bases, with 7 bases between. In germline, CDR1 is SGHRS, CDR2 YFSETQ. The CDR3 spans 13 residues.